These 6 T cell receptor beta chains were sequenced from one sample in a study of T cell responses to AZD1222 COVID-19 vaccine. Using immunoSEQ multiplex PCR, the repertoire was profiled, and TCRdb retains in-frame clones only, with some absent. The data hold 150,000 to 200,000 clones, with about 92% observed a single time. The sample consisted of peripheral blood, taken on day 0 of AZD1222 vaccination. These receptors were collected from an adult in good health.

CDR3 nucleotides: TGTGCCAGCAGTCGGGCAACACATAATTCACCCCTCCACTTT. Translation: CASSRATHNSPLHF. The chain couples TRBV25-1 to TRBJ1-6; no clear D gene. The germline gives CDR1 MGHDK, CDR2 SYGVNS. The CDR3 has 14 residues. V was pared by 5 bases and J by 5 bases, with 10 bases between.

This clone was seen only a few times. The V gene is TRBV3-1 (or the pseudogene TRBV3-2), the J gene TRBJ2-1, with D tentatively TRBD1 (6 bases). V lost 4 bases to trimming and J lost 8 bases, with 9 bases between them. CDR3 length: 12 amino acids. The V gene's germline CDR1 is LGHDT and CDR2 YNNKEL (reference sequence). CDR3 DNA sequence: TGTGCCAGCAGCCTACCAGGGGATGAGCAGTTCTTC. It codes for CASSLPGDEQFF.

The gene calls are TRBV7-8 and TRBJ1-5, with 9 bases matching TRBD1. Unmatched junction bases numbered 8, after V lost 5 bases and J lost 3 bases. CDR3 length: 16 amino acids. CDR1 and CDR2 from the germline V gene are SGHVS and FQNEAQ. The CDR3 DNA is TGTGCCAGCAGCATTGGGACAGGGCTTAACAATCAGCCCCAGCATTTT. Translating gives CASSIGTGLNNQPQHF.

The chain uses TRBV14 and TRBJ2-3; D gene unclear. The CDR3 contains 15 residues. Germline V CDR1 and CDR2: SGHDN, FVKESK. The germline V and J ends were trimmed by 0 bases and 2 bases, with 9 bases remaining between them. For the CDR3, the DNA is TGTGCCAGCAGCCAAGATTTTTCGACCACAGATACGCAGTATTTT. Translating gives CASSQDFSTTDTQYF.

This clone has a single count. The chain links TRBV3-1 (or the pseudogene TRBV3-2) to TRBJ1-1; no clear D. Germline lookup yields CDR1 LGHDT and CDR2 YNNKEL (reference sequence). Trimming took off 4 bases at V and 6 bases at J, with 18 bases between the two ends. There are 15 residues in the CDR3. The CDR3 sequence: CASSPITRGGAEAFF. DNA for the CDR3: TGTGCCAGCAGCCCTATAACCCGGGGAGGCGCTGAAGCTTTCTTT.

This clone has only a few counts. The chain joins TRBV5-1 to TRBJ1-1; no definite D call. Germline V gives CDR1 SGHRS, CDR2 YFSETQ. With 4 bases removed from V and 1 base from J, the gap between germline ends came to 2 bases. This CDR3 has 11 residues. For the CDR3, the DNA is TGCGCCAGCAGCGGGAACACTGAAGCTTTCTTT. This encodes CASSGNTEAFF.